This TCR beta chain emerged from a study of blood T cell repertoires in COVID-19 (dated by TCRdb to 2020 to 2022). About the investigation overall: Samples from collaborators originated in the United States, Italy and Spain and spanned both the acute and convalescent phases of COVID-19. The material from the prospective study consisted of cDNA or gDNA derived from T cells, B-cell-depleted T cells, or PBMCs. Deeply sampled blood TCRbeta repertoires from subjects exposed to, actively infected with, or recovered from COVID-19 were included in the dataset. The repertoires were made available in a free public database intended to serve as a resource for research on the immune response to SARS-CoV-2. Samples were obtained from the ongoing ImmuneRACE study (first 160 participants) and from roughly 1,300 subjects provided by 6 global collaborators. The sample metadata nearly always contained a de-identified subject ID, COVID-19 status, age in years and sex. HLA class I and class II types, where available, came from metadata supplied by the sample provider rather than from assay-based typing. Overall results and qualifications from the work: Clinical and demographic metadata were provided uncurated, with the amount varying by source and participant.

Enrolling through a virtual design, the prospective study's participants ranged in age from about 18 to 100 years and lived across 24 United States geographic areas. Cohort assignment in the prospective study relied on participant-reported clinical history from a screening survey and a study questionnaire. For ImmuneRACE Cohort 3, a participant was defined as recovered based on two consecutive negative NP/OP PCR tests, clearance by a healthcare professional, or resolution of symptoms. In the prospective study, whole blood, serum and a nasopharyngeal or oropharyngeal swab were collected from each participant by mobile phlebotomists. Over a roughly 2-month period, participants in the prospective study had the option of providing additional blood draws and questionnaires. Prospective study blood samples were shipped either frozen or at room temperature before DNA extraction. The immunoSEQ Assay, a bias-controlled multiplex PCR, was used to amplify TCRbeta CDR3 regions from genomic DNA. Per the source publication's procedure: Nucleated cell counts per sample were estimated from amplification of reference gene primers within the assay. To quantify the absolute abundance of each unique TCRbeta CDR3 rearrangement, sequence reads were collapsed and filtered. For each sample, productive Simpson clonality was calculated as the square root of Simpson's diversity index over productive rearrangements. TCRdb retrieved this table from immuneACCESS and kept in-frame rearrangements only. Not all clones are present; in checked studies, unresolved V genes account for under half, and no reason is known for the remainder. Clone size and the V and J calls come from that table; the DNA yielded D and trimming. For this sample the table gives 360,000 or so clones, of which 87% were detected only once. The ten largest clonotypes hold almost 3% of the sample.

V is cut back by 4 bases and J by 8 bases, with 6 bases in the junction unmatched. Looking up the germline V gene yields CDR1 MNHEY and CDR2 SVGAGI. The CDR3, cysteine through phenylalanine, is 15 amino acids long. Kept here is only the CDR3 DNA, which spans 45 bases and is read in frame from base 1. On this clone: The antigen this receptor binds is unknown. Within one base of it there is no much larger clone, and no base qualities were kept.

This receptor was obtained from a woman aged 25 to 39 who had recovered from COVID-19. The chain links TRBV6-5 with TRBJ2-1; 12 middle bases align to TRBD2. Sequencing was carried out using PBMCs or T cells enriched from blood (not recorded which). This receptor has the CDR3 CASSSASGRVDEQFF. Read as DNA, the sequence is TGTGCCAGCAGTTCGGCTAGCGGGAGGGTGGATGAGCAGTTCTTC.